Only a few counts were recorded for the clone carrying this TCR beta chain. This sample stems from a study of beta chain features in type 1 diabetes. The CDR3 sequence is 16 residues long. The entirety of the isolated RNA underwent reverse transcription, so expressed TCRB transcripts were sequenced. Here immunoSEQ multiplex PCR was the method, and the copy in TCRdb shows in-frame clones only, minus some. Found here are about 150,000 clones, around a tenth of them singletons; the top ten hold 0.68%. Source material: central memory CD4+ T cells from blood. The TCR comes from a man aged 18 to 35 in good health. The chain joins TRBV21-1 to TRBJ2-3; the table's D call, TRBD1, was not checked against the DNA. TRBV21-1 is flagged as a pseudogene. This CDR3 is CASFRDRGLSTDTQYF. The CDR3, as DNA: TGTGCCAGTTTCCGGGACAGGGGTTTAAGCACAGATACGCAGTATTTT.